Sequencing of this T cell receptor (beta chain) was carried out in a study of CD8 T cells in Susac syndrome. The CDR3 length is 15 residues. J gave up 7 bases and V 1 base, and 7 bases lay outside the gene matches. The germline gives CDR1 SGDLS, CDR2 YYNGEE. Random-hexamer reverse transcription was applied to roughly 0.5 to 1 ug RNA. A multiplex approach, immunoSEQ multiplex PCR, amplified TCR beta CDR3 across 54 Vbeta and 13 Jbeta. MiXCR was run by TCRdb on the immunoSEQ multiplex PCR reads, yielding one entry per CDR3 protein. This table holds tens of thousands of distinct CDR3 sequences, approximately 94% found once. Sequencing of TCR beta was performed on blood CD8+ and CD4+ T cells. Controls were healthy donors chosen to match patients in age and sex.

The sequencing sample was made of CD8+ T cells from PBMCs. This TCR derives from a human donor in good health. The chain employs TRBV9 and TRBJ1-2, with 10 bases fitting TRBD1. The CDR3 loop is CASSVSTGGARGYTF. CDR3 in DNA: TGTGCCAGCAGCGTATCGACAGGGGGCGCACGTGGCTACACCTTC.